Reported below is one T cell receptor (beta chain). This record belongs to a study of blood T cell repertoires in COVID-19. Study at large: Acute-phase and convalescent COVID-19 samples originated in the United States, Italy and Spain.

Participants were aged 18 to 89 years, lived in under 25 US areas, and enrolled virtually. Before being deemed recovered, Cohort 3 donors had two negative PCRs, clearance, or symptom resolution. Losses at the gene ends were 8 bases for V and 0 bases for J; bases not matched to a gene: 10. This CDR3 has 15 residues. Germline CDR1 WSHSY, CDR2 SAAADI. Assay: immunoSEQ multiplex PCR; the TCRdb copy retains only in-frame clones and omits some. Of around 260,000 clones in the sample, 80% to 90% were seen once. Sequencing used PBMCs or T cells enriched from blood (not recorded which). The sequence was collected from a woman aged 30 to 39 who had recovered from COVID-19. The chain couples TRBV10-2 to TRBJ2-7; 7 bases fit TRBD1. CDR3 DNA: TGCGCCAGCTTCAACCCAGGGGACAGCTCCTACGAGCAGTACTTC. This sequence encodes CASFNPGDSSYEQYF.